This is a list of T cell receptor beta chains from one sample in a study of cytomegalovirus exposure and HLA in healthy donors. TCRdb's table, derived via immunoSEQ multiplex PCR, lists solely in-frame clones and lacks some. The table has over 80,000 clones, 85% seen once. The specimen sequenced was PBMCs. The origin of the receptors is a man between 18 and 29 years old in good health and CMV-seropositive. The CDR3 runs from the conserved cysteine through the conserved F or W. A D gene is named only where the DNA matches it firmly. Expanded clones are given a class, and other clones once, few, many or no size at all.

D gene	J gene	V gene	clone size	CDR3 protein	CDR3 DNA
TRBD1	TRBJ1-1	TRBV6-4	NA	CASSERTGGAPDEAFF	TGTGCCAGCAGTGAGCGGACAGGGGGCGCCCCCGATGAAGCTTTCTTT
NA	TRBJ1-5	TRBV6-6	NA	CASSPAGASNQPQHF	TGTGCCAGCAGTCCTGCGGGGGCCAGCAATCAGCCCCAGCATTTT
NA	TRBJ1-1	TRBV5-4	NA	CASSETGYTEAFF	TGTGCCAGCAGCGAAACAGGGTATACTGAAGCTTTCTTT
TRBD2	TRBJ2-1	TRBV7-6	NA	CASGGTSGPYEQFF	TGTGCCAGCGGTGGGACTAGCGGGCCATATGAGCAGTTCTTC
TRBD1	TRBJ1-2	TRBV7-9	NA	CASSPVTGVGGYTF	TGTGCCAGCAGCCCCGTCACAGGGGTCGGCGGCTACACCTTC
NA	TRBJ2-3	TRBV6-5	NA	CASSSPGVTSTDTQYF	TGTGCCAGCAGTTCCCCGGGAGTTACTAGCACAGATACGCAGTATTTT
NA	TRBJ1-2	TRBV15	once	CATSRDRGEAYGYTF	TGTGCCACCAGCAGAGATCGGGGGGAGGCCTATGGCTACACCTTC
NA	TRBJ1-5	TRBV28	NA	CASRSVATNQPQHF	TGTGCCAGCAGGTCCGTTGCTACCAATCAGCCCCAGCATTTT
TRBD2	TRBJ2-5	TRBV28	NA	CASTAAGGLGGQETQYF	TGTGCCAGCACTGCGGCGGGAGGGCTAGGGGGCCAAGAGACCCAGTACTTC
TRBD1	TRBJ1-2	TRBV5-4	NA	CASSYYRGVDYGYTF	TGTGCCAGCAGCTACTACAGGGGGGTCGACTATGGCTACACCTTC
TRBD1	TRBJ1-5	TRBV5-4	NA	CASSVQGGPQHF	TGTGCCAGCAGCGTGCAGGGGGGGCCCCAGCATTTT
NA	TRBJ1-1	TRBV28	NA	CASSINTEAFF	TGTGCCAGCAGCATTAACACTGAAGCTTTCTTT
NA	TRBJ2-7	TRBV2	NA	CATAPGSSSYEQYF	TGTGCCACCGCCCCCGGGTCTTCGTCCTACGAGCAGTACTTC
NA	TRBJ2-7	TRBV5-4	NA	CASSGQGGGYEQYF	TGTGCCAGCAGCGGACAGGGAGGGGGCTACGAGCAGTACTTC
NA	TRBJ2-1	TRBV9	NA	CASSPQQGYEQFF	TGTGCCAGCAGCCCTCAGCAGGGGTATGAGCAGTTCTTC
TRBD2	TRBJ2-2	TRBV9	NA	CASSGGGAGELFF	TGTGCCAGCAGCGGCGGGGGGGCCGGGGAGCTGTTTTTT
NA	TRBJ1-2	TRBV5-8	NA	CASSLLRANYGYTF	TGTGCCAGCAGCCTATTGAGGGCTAACTATGGCTACACCTTC
TRBD1	TRBJ1-5	TRBV6-1	NA	CASSDRDGQPQHF	TGTGCCAGCAGCGACAGGGATGGACAGCCCCAGCATTTT
NA	TRBJ1-2	TRBV2	NA	CASRGGEDGYTF	TGTGCCAGCAGGGGGGGTGAGGATGGCTACACCTTC
TRBD1	TRBJ2-2	TRBV7-9	NA	CASSSSPGQGRFGELFF	TGTGCCAGCAGCTCTAGCCCGGGACAGGGGAGGTTCGGGGAGCTGTTTTTT
NA	TRBJ2-1	TRBV25-1	once	CASSGGRRQFF	TGTGCCAGCAGTGGCGGGCGGCGGCAGTTCTTC
TRBD2	TRBJ2-5	TRBV4-2	NA	CASSPNGVAGAQETQYF	TGTGCCAGCAGCCCGAACGGGGTAGCGGGAGCTCAAGAGACCCAGTACTTC
TRBD2	TRBJ2-7	TRBV5-1	NA	CASSLMGTNRYEQYF	TGCGCCAGCAGCTTGATGGGGACTAACCGCTACGAGCAGTACTTC
TRBD1	TRBJ1-3	TRBV18	NA	CASSPNQQGNSGNTIYF	TGTGCCAGCTCACCAAACCAACAGGGGAACTCTGGAAACACCATATATTTT
NA	TRBJ2-4	TRBV28	NA	CASSSLEGLAKNIQYF	TGTGCCAGCAGTTCCCTAGAAGGACTAGCCAAAAACATTCAGTACTTC
NA	TRBJ1-5	TRBV19	NA	CASSTVGNQPQHF	TGTGCCAGTAGTACGGTCGGGAATCAGCCCCAGCATTTT
NA	TRBJ2-1	TRBV18	few	CASSQGTSSYNEQFF	TGTGCCAGCTCACAGGGAACTAGCTCCTACAATGAGCAGTTCTTC
NA	TRBJ2-7	TRBV9	NA	CASSVGASRAYEQYF	TGTGCCAGCAGCGTAGGGGCTAGCAGAGCCTACGAGCAGTACTTC
NA	TRBJ1-1	TRBV7-8	NA	CASSLLSGGTMNTEAFF	TGTGCCAGCAGCTTATTGAGTGGTGGTACGATGAACACTGAAGCTTTCTTT
NA	TRBJ1-2	TRBV2	NA	CASGGPGWQATNGYTF	TGTGCCAGCGGGGGCCCGGGGTGGCAGGCGACGAATGGCTACACCTTC
NA	TRBJ1-2	TRBV5-4	few	CASSLVGHYTF	TGTGCCAGCAGCTTGGTGGGACACTACACCTTC
NA	TRBJ1-1	TRBV7-9	NA	CASSLVRAGVGTEAFF	TGTGCCAGCAGCTTAGTGAGGGCAGGGGTTGGCACTGAAGCTTTCTTT
NA	TRBJ2-1	TRBV4-1	once	CASSQAAPGSTEQFF	TGCGCCAGCAGCCAAGCGGCCCCAGGGTCCACGGAGCAGTTCTTC
NA	TRBJ1-4	TRBV5-1	NA	CASSPGLDGELFF	TGCGCCAGCAGCCCAGGACTAGATGGGGAACTGTTTTTT
NA	TRBJ2-7	TRBV18	few	CASSPRYGGRGYYEQYF	TGTGCCAGCTCACCCCGATACGGGGGGCGCGGCTACTACGAGCAGTACTTC
NA	TRBJ2-2	TRBV30	NA	CAWSVISGSTGELFF	TGTGCCTGGAGTGTAATTAGCGGTTCAACCGGGGAGCTGTTTTTT
NA	TRBJ2-1	TRBV6-6	NA	CASSYPDSYNEQFF	TGTGCCAGCAGTTACCCCGACAGTTACAATGAGCAGTTCTTC
NA	TRBJ2-1	TRBV19	NA	CASSIQIAGNEQFF	TGTGCCAGTAGTATACAAATTGCGGGCAATGAGCAGTTCTTC
NA	TRBJ1-4	TRBV7-8	NA	CASSLGGMAVEKLFF	TGTGCCAGCAGCTTAGGAGGGATGGCAGTCGAAAAACTGTTTTTT
NA	TRBJ2-7	TRBV13	NA	CASSLGARTYEQYF	TGTGCCAGCAGCTTAGGGGCCAGAACCTACGAGCAGTACTTC
NA	TRBJ2-5	TRBV27	NA	CASSKQGQETQYF	TGTGCCAGCAGTAAGCAGGGGCAAGAGACCCAGTACTTC
NA	TRBJ2-3	TRBV18	NA	CASSPGASTDTQYF	TGTGCCAGCTCACCGGGGGCTAGCACAGATACGCAGTATTTT
NA	TRBJ2-1	TRBV28	NA	CASSPDPGMEGARRIF	TGTGCCAGCAGCCCTGACCCGGGGATGGAGGGCGCGAGAAGGATCTTC
TRBD1	TRBJ1-3	TRBV7-9	NA	CASSGQGSGNTIYF	TGTGCCAGCAGCGGACAGGGCTCTGGAAACACCATATATTTT